Listed below are T cell receptor beta chains from one sample, sequenced in a study of radiotherapy plus CTLA-4 blockade in lung cancer. Here immunoSEQ multiplex PCR was the method, and the copy in TCRdb shows in-frame clones only, minus some. The sample holds about 66,000 clones, about 83% seen once. The sequences come from peripheral blood, collected from a patient treated with radiotherapy plus ipilimumab. Receptors were obtained from a human donor with non-small cell lung cancer who had a partial response to radiotherapy plus ipilimumab. Each CDR3 is given with its conserved first and last residue. The order of the fields is V gene, J gene, CDR3 protein.

V gene: TRBV6-5
J gene: TRBJ2-1
CDR3 protein: CASRNSGIYNEQFF

V gene: TRBV30
J gene: TRBJ1-1
CDR3 protein: CAWSNGGLEAFF

V gene: TRBV5-1
J gene: TRBJ2-5
CDR3 protein: CASSLGAGQETQYF

V gene: TRBV7-7
J gene: TRBJ2-5
CDR3 protein: CASSLGLLGPSGTQYF

V gene: TRBV5-1
J gene: TRBJ2-3
CDR3 protein: CASSFRPSGTDTQYF

V gene: TRBV19
J gene: TRBJ2-1
CDR3 protein: CASNLAGGPNEQFF

V gene: TRBV7-9
J gene: TRBJ2-5
CDR3 protein: CASSDTAGGETQYF

V gene: TRBV6-1
J gene: TRBJ2-2
CDR3 protein: CASSDRGSTGELFF

V gene: TRBV7-9
J gene: TRBJ1-3
CDR3 protein: CASSVPRGLYGNTIYF

V gene: TRBV7-6
J gene: TRBJ2-3
CDR3 protein: CASSQAASGRDTQYF

V gene: TRBV11-2
J gene: TRBJ2-1
CDR3 protein: CASSSFSGRDNEQFF

V gene: TRBV6-5
J gene: TRBJ1-2
CDR3 protein: CASSYSGGGASGYTF

V gene: TRBV7-2
J gene: TRBJ2-7
CDR3 protein: CASSPQGGDEQYF

V gene: TRBV2
J gene: TRBJ2-7
CDR3 protein: CASSEFGRLAGVDEQYF